These T cell receptor beta chains were read from a single sample in a study of shared clonotypes between healthy human individuals. Generated by immunoSEQ multiplex PCR, the TCRdb table keeps only in-frame clones and is missing some. The repertoire has around 300,000 clones, roughly 84% of them found once; the top ten carry about 16%. Sequences were obtained from memory CD8+ T cells sorted from blood. The receptors were sampled from a man aged 18 to 29 in good health. Each CDR3 is given with its conserved first and last residue. Clone size is stated in some rows and not others, as once, few, many or a class when expanded.

v_gene: TRBV7-9
abundance: once
j_gene: TRBJ2-7
CDR3aa: CASSPASHEQYF

v_gene: TRBV2
abundance: .
j_gene: TRBJ1-5
CDR3aa: CASSEDSYSNQPQHF

v_gene: TRBV30
abundance: many
j_gene: TRBJ1-5
CDR3aa: CAWSWGGGDSNQPQHF

v_gene: TRBV4-1
abundance: .
j_gene: TRBJ2-1
CDR3aa: CASSQLAGRDNEQFF

v_gene: TRBV9
abundance: .
j_gene: TRBJ2-1
CDR3aa: CASSSPSHEQFF

v_gene: TRBV2
abundance: once
j_gene: TRBJ1-5
CDR3aa: CASSLTGDQPQHF

v_gene: TRBV7-6
abundance: .
j_gene: TRBJ2-5
CDR3aa: CASSLEAGGGETQYF

v_gene: TRBV6-6
abundance: .
j_gene: TRBJ2-7
CDR3aa: CASSPYQTGFSYEQYF

v_gene: TRBV5-1
abundance: .
j_gene: TRBJ1-1
CDR3aa: CASSPTGTDTEAFF

v_gene: TRBV5-6
abundance: .
j_gene: TRBJ2-7
CDR3aa: CASSSGSFYEQYF

v_gene: TRBV7-8
abundance: .
j_gene: TRBJ1-6
CDR3aa: CASSPDRNSPLHF

v_gene: TRBV6-5
abundance: once
j_gene: TRBJ1-4
CDR3aa: CASSYRLGATNEKLFF

v_gene: TRBV5-4
abundance: many
j_gene: TRBJ2-7
CDR3aa: CASSVEPGSEQYF

v_gene: TRBV6-5
abundance: .
j_gene: TRBJ1-2
CDR3aa: CASSYVRTGGSYGYTF

v_gene: TRBV29-1
abundance: .
j_gene: TRBJ2-1
CDR3aa: CSVGETGPYNEQFF

v_gene: TRBV6-1
abundance: many
j_gene: TRBJ1-2
CDR3aa: CASSEIEQGGVGYGYTF

v_gene: TRBV6-1
abundance: .
j_gene: TRBJ1-2
CDR3aa: CASSEPRGTNYGYTF

v_gene: TRBV6-5
abundance: once
j_gene: TRBJ2-6
CDR3aa: CASKRRAGANVLTF

v_gene: TRBV5-6
abundance: .
j_gene: TRBJ1-2
CDR3aa: CASSPSRGGAHYGYTF

v_gene: TRBV4-3
abundance: .
j_gene: TRBJ2-7
CDR3aa: CASSQDPGQHYEQYF

v_gene: TRBV27
abundance: .
j_gene: TRBJ1-1
CDR3aa: CASRLTGGGTEAFF

v_gene: TRBV14
abundance: .
j_gene: TRBJ1-4
CDR3aa: CASSQDQGDVKLFF

v_gene: TRBV30
abundance: .
j_gene: TRBJ2-3
CDR3aa: CAWRDVVAWLTADTQYF

v_gene: TRBV27
abundance: .
j_gene: TRBJ1-1
CDR3aa: CASRPTGAPEAFF

v_gene: TRBV27
abundance: .
j_gene: TRBJ2-7
CDR3aa: CASSSLRGQGFYEQYF

v_gene: TRBV5-4
abundance: .
j_gene: TRBJ2-7
CDR3aa: CASSGGPGQGTYEQYF

v_gene: TRBV4-3
abundance: .
j_gene: TRBJ1-2
CDR3aa: CASSLQGAYGYTF

v_gene: TRBV6-1
abundance: .
j_gene: TRBJ1-5
CDR3aa: CASSEVATGYSNQPQHF

v_gene: TRBV6-1
abundance: .
j_gene: TRBJ2-7
CDR3aa: CASSEPGQGNEQYF

v_gene: TRBV27
abundance: many
j_gene: TRBJ1-5
CDR3aa: CASSLLGVDQPQHF

v_gene: TRBV27
abundance: .
j_gene: TRBJ2-7
CDR3aa: CASSLASSYEQYF

v_gene: TRBV4-1
abundance: .
j_gene: TRBJ2-1
CDR3aa: CASSLVGGVDEQFF

v_gene: TRBV5-6
abundance: .
j_gene: TRBJ2-7
CDR3aa: CASSSSLTYEQYF

v_gene: TRBV4-1
abundance: once
j_gene: TRBJ1-2
CDR3aa: CASSQDLGPPRGYTF

v_gene: TRBV28
abundance: .
j_gene: TRBJ2-1
CDR3aa: CASSFWPYNEQFF

v_gene: TRBV5-1
abundance: .
j_gene: TRBJ2-7
CDR3aa: CASSLAGLVGANYEQYF

v_gene: TRBV11-2
abundance: few
j_gene: TRBJ2-3
CDR3aa: CASTIAGALLSTDTQYF

v_gene: TRBV5-1
abundance: .
j_gene: TRBJ2-7
CDR3aa: CASSLYTSYEQYF

v_gene: TRBV4-1
abundance: .
j_gene: TRBJ1-1
CDR3aa: CASSQDELGDGNTEAFF

v_gene: TRBV19
abundance: .
j_gene: TRBJ1-2
CDR3aa: CASSILGYDGYTF

v_gene: TRBV5-1
abundance: .
j_gene: TRBJ2-7
CDR3aa: CASSLAGGAYEQYF

v_gene: TRBV5-1
abundance: few
j_gene: TRBJ2-2
CDR3aa: CASSLGQSNTGELFF

v_gene: TRBV15
abundance: .
j_gene: TRBJ2-2
CDR3aa: CATSRRDRAGNTGELFF

v_gene: TRBV7-2
abundance: .
j_gene: TRBJ2-1
CDR3aa: CASSSRTGAYNEQFF

v_gene: TRBV5-4
abundance: .
j_gene: TRBJ1-1
CDR3aa: CASSLDRGSEAFF